This TCR beta chain was captured in a study of T cells after yellow fever vaccination. Study findings and constraints: Weaker, the secondary response had a peak occurring faster, on day 5 versus 15.

This clonotype was observed at least ten times. Its antigen is undetermined. 5'RACE template switching added a universal primer site and UMIs to TCR cDNA. A single record per CDR3 protein comes from TCRdb applying MiXCR to the 5' RACE reads. The table shows roughly 63,000 distinct CDR3 sequences, with approximately 7.4% occurring only once. The CDR3 consists of 14 residues. Germline trimming cut 5 bases from V and 7 bases from J; bases unmatched to any gene: 7. The V and J genes are TRBV12-3 or TRBV12-4 and TRBJ1-4; 7 positions match TRBD1. Source: CD8+ T cells sorted from PBMCs, taken 15 days after the yellow fever booster vaccination. The TCR sequence derives from a man aged 25 to 45 who received the YFV17D yellow fever vaccine. The CDR3 DNA reads TGTGCCAGCAGTCTGACAGGGTCAAGTGAAAAACTGTTTTTT. As protein: CASSLTGSSEKLFF.